Each of the 21 T cell receptor beta chains below was sequenced from the same sample in a study of shared clonotypes between healthy human individuals. TCRdb's copy holds only in-frame clones and misses some; the assay was immunoSEQ multiplex PCR. The table has around 700,000 clones, about three quarters seen once; the top ten hold under 2%. The sequenced material came from memory CD4+ T cells sorted from blood. Described subset: CD45RA-negative fraction. The source of these receptors is a woman between 25 and 40 years old in good health.

This clone has a handful of counts. The chain carries TRBV15 and TRBJ1-4, with a tentative D call TRBD1 (5 bases). Germline assignment: CDR1 LNHNV and CDR2 YYDKDF (reference sequence). The CDR3 consists of 15 residues. Trimming shortened V by 5 bases and J by 5 bases, and 15 bases separated the two germline ends. DNA of the CDR3: TGTGCCACCAGCTCCCGGCGGCAGGGAAATGAAAAACTGTTTTTT. As protein: CATSSRRQGNEKLFF. Using reference TRBV15 and TRBJ1-4 for the parts outside the CDR3, the full variable domain is DAMVIQNPRYQVTQFGKPVTLSCSQTLNHNVMYWYQQKSSQAPKLLFHYYDKDFNNEADTPDNFQSRRPNTSFCFLDIRSPGLGDTAMYLCATSSRRQGNEKLFFGSGTQLSVL.

The sample holds a few counts of this clone. This chain joins TRBV28 and TRBJ1-2, with a tentative D call TRBD1 (6 bases). Trimming removed 5 bases from V and 2 bases from J, with 15 bases in between. The CDR3 consists of 15 residues. Germline V lookup: CDR1 MDHEN, CDR2 SYDVKM. The CDR3 is CASSPAGTPNYGYTF. In DNA form, the CDR3 reads TGTGCCAGCAGTCCGGCCGGGACACCGAACTATGGCTACACCTTC.

This clone came up once. The chain combines TRBV28 with TRBJ2-7, with D possibly called TRBD1 or TRBD2 (5 bases each). Germline V gene lookup returns CDR1 MDHEN and CDR2 SYDVKM. This CDR3 has 15 amino acids. V shed 6 bases and J shed 5 bases, with 20 bases lying between them. The CDR3 is CASRLARGRTNEQYF. Written as DNA, the CDR3 is TGTGCCAGCAGGCTGGCGAGGGGCAGGACAAACGAGCAGTACTTC.

The V and J genes are TRBV6-5 and TRBJ2-7; D may be TRBD1 (5 bases). Trimming stripped 2 bases from V and 2 bases from J, with 13 bases between. Germline V gene lookup returns CDR1 MNHEY and CDR2 SVGAGI. CDR3 size: 15 residues. Here the CDR3 DNA reads TGTGCCAGCAGTTACCAGGGCGGCGATACCTACGAGCAGTACTTC. It yields the protein CASSYQGGDTYEQYF.

V is TRBV27 and J is TRBJ2-7, with 11 bases identical to TRBD2. The CDR3 extends over 15 amino acids. Looked up from germline, CDR1 is MNHEY and CDR2 is SMNVEV (reference sequence). V was pared by 3 bases and J by 2 bases, with 3 bases of the junction left unmatched. The CDR3 loop reads CASSFSGRGAYEQYF. CDR3 in DNA: TGTGCCAGCAGTTTTAGCGGGAGGGGGGCCTACGAGCAGTACTTC.

The V gene is TRBV23-1, the J gene TRBJ1-5; D is perhaps TRBD1 (6 bases). TRBV23-1 is an open reading frame whose function is uncertain. This CDR3 region has 19 residues. Trimming took off 0 bases at V and 3 bases at J, with 21 bases between the two ends. The CDR3 DNA reads as TGCGCCAGCAGTCAATCATGTATGGGGGGCCCACCTTACAATCAGCCCCAGCATTTT. Its translation is CASSQSCMGGPPYNQPQHF.

The V call is TRBV19, the J call TRBJ1-2; 10 positions match TRBD1. CDR1 is LNHDA, CDR2 SQIVND, per germline (reference sequence). The length of the CDR3 is 15 residues. With V trimmed by 5 bases and J by 7 bases, 10 bases remained unmatched. In DNA form, the CDR3 reads TGTGCCAGTAGTGTCCGGGACAGGGGACTACCTGGCTACACCTTC. Its protein is CASSVRDRGLPGYTF. Full variable domain (missing parts from reference TRBV19 and TRBJ1-2): DGGITQSPKYLFRKEGQNVTLSCEQNLNHDAMYWYRQDPGQGLRLIYYSQIVNDFQKGDIAEGYSVSREKKESFPLTVTSAQKNPTAFYLCASSVRDRGLPGYTFGSGTRLTVV.

This rearrangement joins TRBV28 to TRBJ2-3; 9 nucleotides match TRBD2. The V and J ends lost 6 bases and 5 bases, in that order; junction bases with no gene match: 9. The CDR3 runs 15 residues. CDR1 and CDR2 (germline): MDHEN, SYDVKM. The CDR3: CASSSRLAALDTQYF. DNA of the CDR3: TGTGCCAGCAGCTCGAGACTAGCGGCCCTAGATACGCAGTATTTT.

This clone was detected only a few times. The sample contains more than one DNA sequence encoding this CDR3. V usage is TRBV2 and J usage is TRBJ2-7, with 9 bases that match TRBD1. V was clipped by 6 bases and J by 3 bases; unmatched bases: 0. This CDR3 has 12 residues. Germline V gene lookup returns CDR1 SNHLY and CDR2 FYNNEI. CDR3 in amino acids: CASRTGGYEQYF. CDR3 DNA sequence: TGTGCCAGCAGGACAGGGGGCTACGAGCAGTACTTC. Drawing the rest from reference TRBV2 and TRBJ2-7, the complete variable domain is EPEVTQTPSHQVTQMGQEVILRCVPISNHLYFYWYRQILGQKVEFLVSFYNNEISEKSEIFDDQFSVERPDGSNFTLKIRSTKLEDSAMYFCASRTGGYEQYFGPGTRLTVT.

The genes are TRBV2 and TRBJ2-2; D may be TRBD1 (5 bases). Germline V gene sequence: CDR1 SNHLY, CDR2 FYNNEI. Trimming took off 6 bases at V and 0 bases at J, with 8 bases between the two ends. The CDR3 loop spans 14 amino acids. The CDR3 nucleotides read TGTGCCAGCAGGGACAACACGAACACCGGGGAGCTGTTTTTT. As protein: CASRDNTNTGELFF.

The chain recombines TRBV6-5 with TRBJ2-7; 8 bases align to TRBD1. The CDR3 loop spans 12 amino acids. In germline, CDR1 is MNHEY, CDR2 SVGAGI. J lost 8 bases, V lost 4 bases, and 4 bases had no gene match. The CDR3 region is CASSLDREKQYF. As DNA, the CDR3 is TGTGCCAGCAGTTTGGACAGGGAAAAGCAGTACTTC.

The rearrangement links TRBV2 to TRBJ1-1; TRBD1 aligns across 9 bases. Germline trimming cut 6 bases from V and 7 bases from J; bases unmatched to any gene: 3. The CDR3 consists of 12 residues. CDR1 and CDR2 from the germline V gene are SNHLY and FYNNEI. DNA for the CDR3: TGTGCCAGCAGGGGACAGGGCTTTGAAGCTTTCTTT. It specifies CASRGQGFEAFF.

Many counts were recorded for this clone. The chain couples TRBV19 to TRBJ1-4; 7 nucleotides match TRBD1. The J segment lost 5 bases and the V segment lost 10 bases, leaving 13 bases of the junction unmatched. CDR1 is LNHDA, CDR2 SQIVND, per germline (reference sequence). The CDR3 covers 15 residues. CDR3 in DNA: TGTGCCACCCATCCAACCGGGACAGCCAATGAAAAACTGTTTTTT. This encodes CATHPTGTANEKLFF. Filled out from reference TRBV19 and TRBJ1-4, the complete variable domain reads DGGITQSPKYLFRKEGQNVTLSCEQNLNHDAMYWYRQDPGQGLRLIYYSQIVNDFQKGDIAEGYSVSREKKESFPLTVTSAQKNPTAFYLCATHPTGTANEKLFFGSGTQLSVL.

CDR3 loop: CASSLTQETQYF. The CDR3 bases are TGTGCCAGCAGTTTGACCCAAGAGACCCAGTACTTC. The chain combines TRBV28 with TRBJ2-5, with unresolved D. Germline CDR1 MDHEN, CDR2 SYDVKM. Trimming cost V 3 bases and J 1 base, with 3 bases left between them. CDR3 length: 12 residues.

This clone appeared once. The V gene is TRBV30, the J gene TRBJ1-4, with unresolved D. CDR1 and CDR2 from the germline V gene are GTSNPN and SVGIG (reference sequence). CDR3 length equals 15 residues. V dropped 1 base and J dropped 7 bases, with 16 bases sitting between them. DNA for the CDR3: TGTGCCTGGAGTGGCCGGCTCGAGACGAGTGAAAAACTGTTTTTT. It codes for CAWSGRLETSEKLFF. Full variable domain (remainder filled in from reference TRBV30 and TRBJ1-4): SQTIHQWPATLVQPVGSPLSLECTVEGTSNPNLYWYRQAAGRGLQLLFYSVGIGQISSEVPQNLSASRPQDRQFILSSKKLLLSDSGFYLCAWSGRLETSEKLFFGSGTQLSVL.

The chain uses TRBV28 and TRBJ2-3; D assignment may be TRBD1 or TRBD2 (6 bases each). Looked up from germline, CDR1 is MDHEN and CDR2 is SYDVKM. This CDR3 region has 15 residues. Trimming took off 7 bases at V and 5 bases at J, with 19 bases between the two ends. The CDR3 loop reads CASILGGSNGDTQYF. The DNA for the CDR3 is TGTGCCAGCATCCTGGGGGGCTCCAACGGAGATACGCAGTATTTT.

CDR3 residues: CASVRVSSYNEQFF. The CDR3 coding sequence is TGTGCCAGCGTTAGGGTGAGCTCCTACAATGAGCAGTTCTTC. This chain uses TRBV9 with TRBJ2-1; the D is unclear. The CDR3 extends over 14 amino acids. The germline V gene has CDR1 SGDLS and CDR2 YYNGEE. Deletions cut 7 bases from V and 0 bases from J, with 11 bases between.

V is TRBV28 and J is TRBJ2-6; D call uncertain. This CDR3 is 15 amino acids long. The V end lost 7 bases, the J end lost 0 bases, and 10 bases lay between the germline ends. CDR1 is MDHEN and CDR2 is SYDVKM in the germline V gene. This CDR3 reads CASKRRNSGANVLTF. The CDR3 nucleotides are TGTGCCAGCAAAAGACGGAACTCTGGGGCCAACGTCCTGACTTTC.

V usage is TRBV11-2 and J usage is TRBJ1-1, with D possibly being TRBD1 (6 bases). CDR1 and CDR2 (germline): SGHAT, FQNNGV. The CDR3 sequence is 13 residues long. The V end was cut by 4 bases, the J end by 9 bases, with 15 bases between. In DNA form, the CDR3 reads TGTGCCAGCAGCTATCAGGGGACCTTGAAAGCTTTCTTT. Translating it yields CASSYQGTLKAFF.

This clone was seen a few times. The gene calls are TRBV29-1 and TRBJ1-4; D unresolved. Per germline, CDR1 SQVTM and CDR2 ANQGSEA. The CDR3 spans 14 residues. The V gene lost 2 bases and the J gene lost 7 bases, with 14 bases spanning the gap. This CDR3 is CSVERALGSEKLFF. CDR3 sequence (DNA): TGCAGCGTTGAACGGGCCCTAGGGAGTGAAAAACTGTTTTTT. The full variable domain, with the rest looked up from reference TRBV29-1 and TRBJ1-4, is SAVISQKPSRDICQRGTSLTIQCQVDSQVTMMFWYRQQPGQSLTLIATANQGSEATYESGFVIDKFPISRPNLTFSTLTVSNMSPEDSSIYLCSVERALGSEKLFFGSGTQLSVL.

The chain employs TRBV27 and TRBJ1-4; unclear D gene. This CDR3 is 14 amino acids long. Germline loops: CDR1 MNHEY, CDR2 SMNVEV (reference sequence). V gave up 7 bases and J gave up 4 bases, with 13 bases separating them. The CDR3 DNA is TGTGCCAGCAAAGTTAGTAGGGTTAATGAAAAACTGTTTTTT. Protein product: CASKVSRVNEKLFF.